The next 11 T cell receptor beta chains were all read from a single sample in a study of control samples from healthy donors and cancer patients. The table came from immunoSEQ multiplex PCR; TCRdb's copy has only in-frame clones and leaves some out. This sample has 95,000 to 150,000 clones; around 86% occur once, and the top ten carry around 8.7%. Source material: blood. These receptors were obtained from a man aged 35-49 years in good health.

V gene TRBV6-2 or TRBV6-3 combines with J gene TRBJ1-6; TRBD1 matches at 8 bases. Germline V gene lookup returns CDR1 MNHEY and CDR2 SVGEGT. The junction had 14 bases not matched to a gene; V was cut back by 6 bases and J by 7 bases. This CDR3 region has 17 residues. CDR3 nucleotides: TGTGCCAGCAGGTACACTTGGGGACAGGACAGAAATTCACCCCTCCACTTT. Translation gives CASRYTWGQDRNSPLHF.

The gene calls are TRBV19 and TRBJ1-6, with no clear D. This CDR3 contains 16 residues. V was trimmed by 6 bases and J by 0 bases, leaving 12 bases between them. Per the germline V gene, CDR1 is LNHDA and CDR2 is SQIVND (reference sequence). The chain's CDR3 is CASRPLESSYNSPLHF. The DNA of the CDR3 is TGTGCCAGTAGACCATTAGAGAGCTCCTATAATTCACCCCTCCACTTT.

The chain employs TRBV6-6 and TRBJ1-1; D not certain. Looked up from germline, CDR1 is MNHNY and CDR2 is SVGAGI (reference sequence). This CDR3 contains 13 residues. V was trimmed by 4 bases and J by 2 bases, leaving 8 bases between them. The CDR3 loop is CASSSSGNTEAFF. The CDR3 DNA reads as TGTGCCAGCAGTTCTTCAGGAAACACTGAAGCTTTCTTT.

The rearrangement uses TRBV18 and TRBJ1-4, with 9 bases aligning to TRBD1. Per germline, CDR1 KGHSH and CDR2 LQKENI. This CDR3 is 16 amino acids long. The V segment lost 6 bases and the J segment 2 bases; nucleotides outside the gene matches: 7. CDR3 bases: TGTGCCAGCTCCCGATATGGACAGGGGACTAATGAAAAACTGTTTTTT. Protein sequence: CASSRYGQGTNEKLFF.

The V gene is TRBV30, the J gene TRBJ1-5; weak D call: TRBD1 (5 bases). Germline V gives CDR1 GTSNPN, CDR2 SVGIG (reference sequence). Trimming cost V 2 bases and J 0 bases, with 11 bases left between them. The CDR3 consists of 15 residues. In DNA form, the CDR3 reads TGTGCCTGGAGTAGACAGTTGGGTAGCAATCAGCCCCAGCATTTT. Translating gives CAWSRQLGSNQPQHF.

On this clone itself: Because the CDR3's place on the DNA is in doubt, the DNA is left out and the CDR3 is given as listed by TCRdb. The chain joins TRBV7-9 to TRBJ2-3; the tabulated D call, TRBD1, remains unverified against the DNA. The CDR3 adds up to 13 amino acids, both ends counted. CDR1 and CDR2 from the germline V gene are SEHNR and FQNEAQ (reference sequence). The CDR3 is CASSFQVSDTQYF.

The chain combines TRBV7-3 with TRBJ2-3, with unresolved D. This CDR3 contains 14 residues. Germline-derived CDR1 and CDR2 are SGHTA and FQGTGA. V was cut by 4 bases and J by 0 bases, with 8 bases left in between. The CDR3 region is CASSSGDSTDTQYF. The CDR3, as DNA: TGTGCCAGCAGCTCCGGAGACAGCACAGATACGCAGTATTTT.

The rearrangement uses TRBV24-1 and TRBJ2-3; D might be TRBD1 or TRBD2, each matching 6 bases. The CDR3 sequence is 14 residues long. Germline V CDR1 and CDR2: KGHDR, SFDVKD. V was clipped by 6 bases and J by 4 bases, with 13 bases between them. CDR3 protein: CATSLGGRSDTQYF. The CDR3 DNA reads as TGTGCCACCAGTCTTGGGGGGCGGTCAGATACGCAGTATTTT.

The chain joins TRBV5-4 to TRBJ2-3; TRBD2 agrees at 10 bases. The germline gives CDR1 SGHNT, CDR2 YYREEE (reference sequence). V dropped 5 bases and J dropped 7; count of bases not matched to a gene: 4. This CDR3 contains 13 residues. As DNA, the CDR3 is TGTGCCAGCAGTCTAGCGGGGGATAATACGCAGTATTTT. Translating it yields CASSLAGDNTQYF.

CDR3 region: CASTPARLAGAHSYNEQFF. The CDR3 nucleotides are TGTGCCAGTACCCCCGCCCGCCTAGCGGGGGCCCACTCCTACAATGAGCAGTTCTTC. The chain links TRBV19 to TRBJ2-1, with 10 bases aligning to TRBD2. The germline V gene has CDR1 LNHDA and CDR2 SQIVND (reference sequence). The CDR3 contains 19 residues. V shed 7 bases, J shed 0 bases, and the junction held 15 bases outside the gene matches.

The chain joins TRBV9 to TRBJ1-3, with 8 bases identical to TRBD1. Germline assignment: CDR1 SGDLS and CDR2 YYNGEE. V dropped 3 bases and J dropped 4; count of bases not matched to a gene: 9. CDR3 length: 16 residues. The CDR3 loop reads CASSGTQGAFGNTIYF. CDR3 in DNA: TGTGCCAGCAGCGGAACTCAGGGGGCCTTCGGAAACACCATATATTTT.